The present T cell receptor (beta chain) was sequenced within a study of human T cells and chemical hapten exposure. Trimming took 4 bases from V and 0 from J, leaving 10 bases between them. The CDR3 length is 15 residues. Germline CDR1 and CDR2: SNHLY and FYNNEI. TCRdb re-called the RACE reads with MiXCR, one entry per CDR3 protein. The sample holds about 190,000 distinct CDR3 sequences, under 25% seen once. Described time point: patch test 3, about 24 weeks after DPC sensitization. Treatment noted: therapeutic diphenylcyclopropenone sensitization with weekly scalp DPC. The specimen comprised whole blood, sampled in connection with sensitization to the hapten diphenylcyclopropenone (DPC). The clonotype comes from a woman aged 40-49 years with alopecia areata. Some clones in this sample may be carry-over from other donors' samples. J is TRBJ2-1 and V is TRBV2, with a possible D match to TRBD2 (6 bases). CDR3 sequence: CASSVPGVSYNEQFF. Here the CDR3 DNA reads TGTGCCAGCAGTGTTCCGGGGGTCTCCTACAATGAGCAGTTCTTC.